The clone carrying this T cell receptor (beta chain) was observed once. These data belong to a study of blood T cell repertoires in COVID-19. Per germline, CDR1 SGHRS and CDR2 YFSETQ. J gave up 4 bases and V 9 bases, and 9 bases lay outside the gene matches. The CDR3 loop spans 15 amino acids. Sequencing used immunoSEQ multiplex PCR; TCRdb keeps in-frame clones, though not all of them. The sample lists approximately 300,000 clones; roughly 90% were seen once. Sequencing was done on a sample of peripheral blood. This chain links TRBV5-1 with TRBJ2-1; TRBD2 matches at 11 bases. The TCR was taken from a man aged 30-40 years with acute or convalescent COVID-19. The CDR3 DNA follows: TGCGCCACCAAATTAGCGGGAGGGGTTTACAATGAGCAGTTCTTC. This gives the protein CATKLAGGVYNEQFF.